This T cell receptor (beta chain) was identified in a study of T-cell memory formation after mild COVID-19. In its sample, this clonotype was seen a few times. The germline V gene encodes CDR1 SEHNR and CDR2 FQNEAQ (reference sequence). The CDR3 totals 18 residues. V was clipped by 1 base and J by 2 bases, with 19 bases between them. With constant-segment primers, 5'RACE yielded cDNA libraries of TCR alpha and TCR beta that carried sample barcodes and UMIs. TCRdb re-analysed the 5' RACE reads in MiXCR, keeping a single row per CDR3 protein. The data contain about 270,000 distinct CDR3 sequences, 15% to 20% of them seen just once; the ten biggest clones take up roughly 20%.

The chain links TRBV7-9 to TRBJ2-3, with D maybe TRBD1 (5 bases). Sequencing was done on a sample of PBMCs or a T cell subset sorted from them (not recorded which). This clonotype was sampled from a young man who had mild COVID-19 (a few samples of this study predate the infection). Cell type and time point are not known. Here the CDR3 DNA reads TGTGCCAGCAGCTTAGATACATACAGGCCGACCCCCACAGATACGCAGTATTTT. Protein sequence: CASSLDTYRPTPTDTQYF.